These T cell receptor beta chains were read from a single sample in a study of cytomegalovirus exposure and HLA in healthy donors. The data were produced by immunoSEQ multiplex PCR, yet TCRdb's version contains in-frame clones alone and is incomplete. The data contain 200,000 to 250,000 clones, approximately 80% of them seen just once; the ten biggest clones take up over 0.5%. The sequenced material came from PBMCs. The receptors were gathered from a woman aged 40 to 50 in good health and CMV-seronegative. Both conserved end residues are part of each CDR3. The D gene is left open where the match is weak. Size is omitted from some rows. Given values are once, few, many or a class for expanded clones.

>TRBJ2-4|.|.|TRBV30|13
CAWSLDSKNIQYF
TGTGCCTGGAGCCTAGACAGCAAAAACATTCAGTACTTC
>TRBJ2-7|.|.|TRBV6-6|15
CASSLGSMLSYEQYF
TGTGCCAGCAGCCTAGGGAGTATGTTGTCCTACGAGCAGTACTTC
>TRBJ2-4|.|TRBD1|TRBV5-6|15
CASSLVGQVSNIQYF
TGTGCCAGCAGCTTGGTGGGACAGGTGTCGAACATTCAGTACTTC
>TRBJ2-7|.|TRBD1|TRBV29-1|13
CSATGVRTYEQYF
TGCAGCGCCACAGGGGTGAGGACCTACGAGCAGTACTTC
>TRBJ2-7|.|.|TRBV5-4|15
CASSSGGGGWDEQYF
TGTGCCAGCAGCTCGGGTGGGGGGGGCTGGGACGAGCAGTACTTC
>TRBJ2-3|once|.|TRBV4-2|16
CASSPRSASSTDTQYF
TGTGCCAGCAGCCCTAGGAGTGCCTCTAGCACAGATACGCAGTATTTT
>TRBJ2-3|.|.|TRBV19|13
CASTGPGSDTQYF
TGTGCCAGTACTGGCCCTGGGAGCGATACGCAGTATTTT
>TRBJ2-2|few|TRBD2|TRBV7-9|19
CASSFAAGTSSRGTGELFF
TGTGCCAGCAGCTTCGCCGCCGGGACTAGCTCTAGGGGCACCGGGGAGCTGTTTTTT
>TRBJ2-5|once|.|TRBV5-6|13
CASSSGHPLEQYF
TGTGCCAGCAGCTCGGGTCATCCGTTAGAGCAGTACTTC
>TRBJ2-7|few|TRBD2|TRBV7-8|15
CASSFGLAGPLEQYF
TGTGCCAGCAGCTTCGGACTAGCGGGGCCCCTCGAGCAGTACTTC
>TRBJ1-6|few|TRBD1|TRBV6-6|13
CASIDRAVLTLHF
TGTGCCAGCATCGACAGGGCCGTTTTGACCCTCCACTTT
>TRBJ1-6|.|TRBD1|TRBV11-2|16
CASSPGQGASSPPLHF
TGTGCCAGCAGCCCGGGACAGGGGGCGAGCTCCCCACCCCTCCACTTT
>TRBJ2-2|.|.|TRBV9|15
CASSVGGAYTGELFF
TGTGCCAGCAGCGTGGGGGGGGCCTACACCGGGGAGCTGTTTTTT
>TRBJ1-2|.|TRBD1|TRBV16|13
CASSQIQGKGYTF
TGTGCCAGCAGCCAGATACAGGGGAAGGGCTACACCTTC
>TRBJ2-4|.|TRBD2|TRBV7-9|19
CASSLVVAGGSLAKNIQYF
TGTGCCAGCAGCTTAGTGGTAGCGGGGGGTTCTCTAGCCAAAAACATTCAGTACTTC
>TRBJ2-7|.|TRBD1|TRBV6-5|14
CASSIRDRGYEQYF
TGTGCCAGCAGCATCCGGGACAGGGGCTACGAGCAGTACTTC
>TRBJ1-1|.|.|TRBV28|14
CASRMDSRGTEAFF
TGTGCCAGCAGGATGGACTCTCGGGGCACTGAAGCTTTCTTT
>TRBJ2-1|.|TRBD1|TRBV12-5|15
CASGLAQTGGSEQFF
TGCGCTAGTGGTTTGGCCCAGACAGGGGGCAGTGAGCAGTTCTTC
>TRBJ1-4|once|.|TRBV28|15
CASNSGGASNEKLFF
TGTGCCAGCAATTCGGGGGGGGCATCTAATGAAAAACTGTTTTTT
>TRBJ1-3|.|.|TRBV6-6|16
CASSPMTAFSGNTIYF
TGTGCCAGCAGTCCCATGACAGCTTTCTCTGGAAACACCATATATTTT